The present T cell receptor beta chain was sequenced within a study of spatial heterogeneity in lung cancer. At the level of the study: Detected sequences consistently included more beta-chain ones than alpha-chain ones. Within raw reads, each unique TCR and UMI combination appeared on average more than ten times. Findings and caveats of the study: TCRs found ubiquitously expanded in tumor appeared in blood more at resection than at follow-up.

This clonotype has ten or more counts. What it binds is not known. With the library built for alpha chains, this beta chain is off target and its frequency is not meaningful. Stated time point: sample taken at primary tumor resection. Unsorted whole RNA from tumor, nontumor lung or frozen PBMC underwent sequencing. Each TCR cDNA molecule carried a unique molecular identifier. TCRdb used MiXCR to reprocess the 5' RACE reads, holding one entry per CDR3 protein. The sample lists around 9,800 distinct CDR3 sequences; 6.3% were seen once. The CDR3 consists of 15 residues. V lost 1 base, J lost 3 bases, and 5 bases stayed unmatched. Germline-derived CDR1 and CDR2 are SEHNR and FQNEAQ (reference sequence).

The source material was PBMCs, sampled at surgery. This sequence originates from a male donor with early-stage non-small cell lung cancer. J is TRBJ2-5 and V is TRBV7-9, with 7 bases lining up with TRBD2. CDR3 region: CASSLESLAEETQYF. The CDR3 coding sequence is TGTGCCAGCAGCTTAGAATCCCTAGCGGAAGAGACCCAGTACTTC.